The next 25 T cell receptor beta chains were all read from a single sample in a study of T cells in localized non-small cell lung cancer. The assay was immunoSEQ multiplex PCR, and TCRdb's table has in-frame clones only and misses some. This repertoire shows about 78,000 clones, 84% found once; its top ten account for approximately 2.8%. The sequencing here drew on peripheral blood, taken before any cancer treatment. These receptors all come from a man aged 35 to 69 with stage I lung adenocarcinoma.

V gene TRBV6-1 combines with J gene TRBJ2-7; 7 positions match TRBD1. Trimming took 9 bases from V and 2 from J; bases not matched to a gene: 10. Germline CDR1 MNHNS, CDR2 SASEGT. This CDR3 has 14 residues. The DNA for the CDR3 is TGTGCCAGTAAAAGGACAGGCAGCGCCTACGAGCAGTACTTC. Its protein is CASKRTGSAYEQYF.

The chain recombines TRBV30 with TRBJ1-4; a weak D match, TRBD1 (6 bases). V was trimmed by 2 bases and J by 7 bases, leaving 14 bases between them. The CDR3 has 14 amino acids. The germline V gene has CDR1 GTSNPN and CDR2 SVGIG (reference sequence). The CDR3 sequence is CAWSRGGAGEKLFF. The CDR3 DNA is TGTGCCTGGAGTCGAGGGGGGGCCGGTGAAAAACTGTTTTTT.

J is TRBJ2-5 and V is TRBV7-2; 7 nucleotides agree with TRBD1. The CDR3 loop spans 14 amino acids. Germline loops: CDR1 SGHTA, CDR2 FQGNSA. V lost 5 bases, J lost 1 base, and 4 bases stayed unmatched. The CDR3 nucleotides read TGTGCCAGCAGCGGGAAGGGGGCCCAAGAGACCCAGTACTTC. This codes for CASSGKGAQETQYF. Full variable domain (remainder filled in from reference TRBV7-2 and TRBJ2-5): GAGVSQSPSNKVTEKGKDVELRCDPISGHTALYWYRQSLGQGLEFLIYFQGNSAPDKSGLPSDRFSAERTGGSVSTLTIQRTQQEDSAVYLCASSGKGAQETQYFGPGTRLLVL.

A single count supports this clone. V and J are TRBV6-5 and TRBJ1-5; TRBD1 aligns across 9 bases. The V and J ends lost 6 bases and 3 bases, in that order; junction bases with no gene match: 6. The CDR3 sequence is 15 residues long. The V gene's germline CDR1 is MNHEY and CDR2 SVGAGI. CDR3 sequence: CASSLTGGFNQPQHF. The CDR3 DNA reads as TGTGCCAGCAGCCTCACAGGGGGCTTCAATCAGCCCCAGCATTTT.

V usage is TRBV5-4 and J usage is TRBJ1-1; TRBD1 agrees at 8 bases. V was clipped by 0 bases and J by 5 bases; unmatched bases: 6. CDR3 length: 15 amino acids. Germline CDR1 is SGHNT and CDR2 is YYREEE (reference sequence). The CDR3 region has the DNA TGTGCCAGCAGCTTGGGGCAGGGGGCGTTGACTGAAGCTTTCTTT. It is translated as CASSLGQGALTEAFF.

The chain combines TRBV5-1 with TRBJ2-5, with D hard to call. Germline loops: CDR1 SGHRS, CDR2 YFSETQ. The CDR3 loop spans 15 amino acids. V was pared by 0 bases and J by 6 bases, with 15 bases between. CDR3 nucleotide sequence: TGCGCCAGCAGCTTGGGTGGCAGGCCTTCGAAGACCCAGTACTTC. Encoded protein: CASSLGGRPSKTQYF.

J is TRBJ1-2 and V is TRBV4-2, with TRBD1 matching 8 bases. CDR1 and CDR2 (germline): LGHNA, YNFKEQ. This CDR3 contains 17 residues. Trimming took 0 bases from V and 6 from J; bases not matched to a gene: 12. The CDR3: CASSQEGAGGVKNGYTF. The CDR3 nucleotides are TGTGCCAGCAGCCAAGAAGGAGCAGGGGGCGTTAAAAATGGCTACACCTTC.

J is TRBJ2-7 and V is TRBV29-1; D remains unclear. CDR3 length equals 10 residues. V lost 6 bases to trimming and J lost 12 bases, with 15 bases between them. Per germline, CDR1 SQVTM and CDR2 ANQGSEA. CDR3 loop: CSVEKGISYF. In DNA, the CDR3 is TGCAGCGTGGAGAAGGGAATTTCGTACTTC.

The CDR3 coding sequence is TGTGCCAGCACCCTGGACGGCACTTATAATTCACCCCTCCACTTT. Residues: CASTLDGTYNSPLHF. This rearrangement joins TRBV6-1 to TRBJ1-6; D is uncertain. V gave up 7 bases and J gave up 4 bases, with 14 bases separating them. The CDR3 is 15 amino acids. Germline lookup yields CDR1 MNHNS and CDR2 SASEGT.

V gene TRBV7-9 combines with J gene TRBJ1-3; a possible D gene is TRBD1 (6 bases). The CDR3 is made up of 16 amino acids. Germline CDR1 SEHNR, CDR2 FQNEAQ (reference sequence). With 5 bases removed from V and 2 bases from J, the gap between germline ends came to 16 bases. The CDR3 protein is CASSRTATGPGNTIYF. The CDR3 region has the DNA TGTGCCAGCAGCCGGACAGCTACAGGGCCTGGAAACACCATATATTTT.

The chain is built from TRBV6-6 and TRBJ2-2, with TRBD1 identical over 11 bases. The V gene's germline CDR1 is MNHNY and CDR2 SVGAGI (reference sequence). V dropped 8 bases and J dropped 6; count of bases not matched to a gene: 5. The length of the CDR3 is 14 residues. The CDR3 DNA sequence: TGTGCCAGCGTAAGGACAGGGGGCCCCGGGGAGCTGTTTTTT. It codes for CASVRTGGPGELFF.

In its sample, this clone was seen once. The chain joins TRBV10-3 to TRBJ2-7, with 10 bases lining up with TRBD1. The CDR3 sequence is 14 residues long. The germline V gene encodes CDR1 ENHRY and CDR2 SYGVKD. The CDR3, as DNA: TGTGCTTCGGGGTTGGGGGACAGGGGATACGAGCAGTACTTC. This translates into CASGLGDRGYEQYF.

The V and J genes are TRBV7-6 and TRBJ2-7; a weak D match, TRBD1 (6 bases). The CDR3 has 15 residues. V lost 4 bases to trimming and J lost 7 bases, with 20 bases between them. CDR1 and CDR2 from the germline V gene are SGHVS and FNYEAQ. CDR3 DNA: TGTGCCAGCAGCTCGCCCCCTACAGGGCTGGATGAGCAGTACTTC. Protein: CASSSPPTGLDEQYF.

The rearrangement joins TRBV30 to TRBJ1-1, with D unclear. The CDR3 spans 13 residues. Germline V CDR1 and CDR2: GTSNPN, SVGIG (reference sequence). Deletions cut 2 bases from V and 1 base from J, with 8 bases between. The CDR3 here is CAWSKYRNTEAFF. The CDR3 nucleotides read TGTGCCTGGAGTAAGTACAGGAACACTGAAGCTTTCTTT.

The chain is built from TRBV7-2 and TRBJ2-7; possible D gene TRBD2, 6 bases. V was clipped by 5 bases and J by 3 bases, with 17 bases between them. Germline loops: CDR1 SGHTA, CDR2 FQGNSA. This CDR3 contains 15 residues. CDR3 loop: CASSHTGLSGYEQYF. The CDR3 coding sequence is TGTGCCAGCAGCCACACAGGACTAAGTGGCTACGAGCAGTACTTC.

V usage is TRBV30 and J usage is TRBJ1-2, with D unclear. Germline V lookup: CDR1 GTSNPN, CDR2 SVGIG (reference sequence). The CDR3 length is 13 residues. Trimming left V 4 bases short and J 0 bases short, with 9 bases between. In DNA form, the CDR3 reads TGTGCCTGGATGGCAGGAACTAACTATGGCTACACCTTC. This sequence encodes CAWMAGTNYGYTF. The variable domain in full, completed from reference TRBV30 and TRBJ1-2, reads SQTIHQWPATLVQPVGSPLSLECTVEGTSNPNLYWYRQAAGRGLQLLFYSVGIGQISSEVPQNLSASRPQDRQFILSSKKLLLSDSGFYLCAWMAGTNYGYTFGSGTRLTVV.

J is TRBJ1-4 and V is TRBV19, with unresolved D. The germline V gene encodes CDR1 LNHDA and CDR2 SQIVND (reference sequence). Trimming shortened V by 6 bases and J by 0 bases, and 11 bases separated the two germline ends. CDR3 length: 15 residues. The CDR3 reads CASRPDGATNEKLFF. Here the CDR3 DNA reads TGTGCCAGTAGGCCGGACGGTGCAACTAATGAAAAACTGTTTTTT.

The chain employs TRBV6-1 and TRBJ1-1; maybe TRBD1 (5 bases). The CDR3 covers 16 residues. V gave up 4 bases and J gave up 1 base, with 16 bases separating them. The V gene's germline CDR1 is MNHNS and CDR2 SASEGT. CDR3 amino acids: CASSGPSGGANTEAFF. The DNA for the CDR3 is TGTGCCAGCAGTGGGCCCTCCGGGGGTGCGAACACTGAAGCTTTCTTT.

The chain employs TRBV15 and TRBJ1-1; D gene unclear. Germline values: CDR1 LNHNV, CDR2 YYDKDF (reference sequence). The CDR3 contains 15 residues. V lost 0 bases and J 5 bases, leaving 13 bases between the germline ends. In nucleotides, the CDR3 is TGTGCCACCAGCAGAGATAGGGTTGAACGGACTGAAGCTTTCTTT. This sequence encodes CATSRDRVERTEAFF.

This chain connects TRBV6-1 to TRBJ2-3; 8 bases are a match to TRBD2. Germline CDR1 reads MNHNS; CDR2 reads SASEGT. V shed 4 bases, J shed 4 bases, and the junction held 7 bases outside the gene matches. The CDR3 has 15 amino acids. The CDR3 DNA reads as TGTGCCAGCAGTGTTAGCGGGGTCGGGTCAGATACGCAGTATTTT. The encoded protein is CASSVSGVGSDTQYF.

The rearrangement uses TRBV6-4 and TRBJ2-3; the match to TRBD2 covers 10 bases. In germline, CDR1 is MRHNA, CDR2 SNTAGT. Trimming at V came to 2 bases and at J to 4 bases, leaving 0 bases not matched to a gene. This CDR3 comprises 14 residues. This chain's CDR3 is CASSDSGGADTQYF. The CDR3 DNA follows: TGTGCCAGCAGTGACAGCGGGGGGGCAGATACGCAGTATTTT.

Only one count was recorded for this clone. CDR3: CAIGKTGDSTEAFF. DNA of the CDR3: TGTGCCATCGGAAAGACCGGGGATTCCACTGAAGCTTTCTTT. The chain carries TRBV10-3 and TRBJ1-1; no reliable D call. The CDR3 has 14 amino acids. Trimming removed 8 bases from V and 4 bases from J, with 17 bases in between. The germline gives CDR1 ENHRY, CDR2 SYGVKD.

V and J are TRBV2 and TRBJ1-2; D gene uncertain. The CDR3 sequence is 14 residues long. The germline V gene has CDR1 SNHLY and CDR2 FYNNEI. V lost 8 bases, J lost 4 bases, and 17 bases lay in between. The CDR3 DNA sequence: TGTGCCAGCGGGAGGGCAGTTCACAGCTATGGCTACACCTTC. Translation gives CASGRAVHSYGYTF.

Notes on this clone: The junction and the germline gene differ at one end; a read error may be behind it. The chain recombines TRBV19 with TRBJ1-1; D not certain. CDR3 length equals 14 residues. Germline assignment: CDR1 LNHDA and CDR2 SQIVND (reference sequence). CDR3 DNA: TGTGCCAGTAGTATACGTTATCCGGGGATCAAGAGTATCTTT. This sequence encodes CASSIRYPGIKSIF.

The genes are TRBV7-8 and TRBJ2-7; TRBD1 agrees at 9 bases. Germline CDR1 and CDR2: SGHVS and FQNEAQ. CDR3 length: 16 residues. The V and J ends lost 1 base and 4 bases, in that order; junction bases with no gene match: 8. CDR3 sequence reads: CASSLVMGQGGYEQYF. The CDR3 nucleotides read TGTGCCAGCAGCTTAGTCATGGGACAGGGTGGGTACGAGCAGTACTTC.